This T cell receptor (beta chain) derives from a study of T cell responses to AZD1222 COVID-19 vaccine. Study results and caveats: Researchers took repertoire samples only after the peak T cell response had come.

The table came from immunoSEQ multiplex PCR; TCRdb's copy has only in-frame clones and leaves some out. The sample has about 88,000 clones; about nine tenths are singletons. With respect to this clone: What it binds is unknown.

This clonotype originated in an adult who received the AZD1222 COVID-19 vaccine. Here the sequenced sample was peripheral blood, taken 28 days after the second AZD1222 dose.

CDR3 sequence (DNA): TGTGCCAGCAGTTCGGGACAGAGATACAATGAGCAGTTCTTC. Translation gives CASSSGQRYNEQFF. This rearrangement joins TRBV6-5 to TRBJ2-1; 7 bases line up with TRBD1. V trimming: 4 bases; J trimming: 4 bases; junction bases outside the gene matches: 4. In germline, CDR1 is MNHEY, CDR2 SVGAGI. The CDR3 loop spans 14 amino acids.